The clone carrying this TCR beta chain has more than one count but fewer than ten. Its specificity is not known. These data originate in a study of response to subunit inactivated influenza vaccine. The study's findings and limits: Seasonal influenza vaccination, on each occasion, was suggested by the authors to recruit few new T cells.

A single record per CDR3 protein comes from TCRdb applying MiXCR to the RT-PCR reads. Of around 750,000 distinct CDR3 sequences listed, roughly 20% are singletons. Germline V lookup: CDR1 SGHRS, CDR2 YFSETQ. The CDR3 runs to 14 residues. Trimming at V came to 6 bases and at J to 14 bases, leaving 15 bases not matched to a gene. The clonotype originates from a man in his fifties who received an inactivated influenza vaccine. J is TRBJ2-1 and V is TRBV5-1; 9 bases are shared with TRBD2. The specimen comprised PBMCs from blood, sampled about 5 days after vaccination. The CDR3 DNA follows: TGCGCCAGCACGGATTCAGCGGGGGGTGGGTCGAAGTTCTTC. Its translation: CASTDSAGGGSKFF.